Here is one T cell receptor (beta chain) with its context. The antigen remains unidentified. TCRdb processed the RT-PCR reads anew with MiXCR; each CDR3 protein has one entry. The sample records under 200,000 distinct CDR3 sequences, about a tenth being singletons. This CDR3 has 16 residues. V dropped 1 base and J dropped 7 bases, with 18 bases sitting between them. Germline V gene lookup returns CDR1 LGHNA and CDR2 YNFKEQ. These data originate in a study of response to subunit inactivated influenza vaccine. Whole-study findings and limits: Authors suggested each seasonal flu vaccination may recruit only limited numbers of new T cells.

The rearrangement joins TRBV4-2 to TRBJ2-3; tentative D call: TRBD1 (5 bases). Sequenced material: non-naive T cells sorted from PBMCs, taken roughly 47 days after vaccination. The source is a man aged 45 to 65 who received an inactivated influenza vaccine. The CDR3 DNA is TGTGCCAGCAGCCAAGGTCCTACAGACGCAGGGAATACGCAGTATTTT. The encoded protein is CASSQGPTDAGNTQYF.